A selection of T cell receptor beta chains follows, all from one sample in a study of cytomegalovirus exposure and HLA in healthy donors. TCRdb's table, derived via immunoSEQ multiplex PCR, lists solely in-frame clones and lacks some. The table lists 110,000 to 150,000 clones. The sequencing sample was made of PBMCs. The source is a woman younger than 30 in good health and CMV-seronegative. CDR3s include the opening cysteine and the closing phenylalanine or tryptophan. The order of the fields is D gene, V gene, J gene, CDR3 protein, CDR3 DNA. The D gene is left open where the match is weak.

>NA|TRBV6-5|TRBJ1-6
CASGLKRYNSPLHF
TGTGCCAGTGGACTCAAACGGTATAATTCACCCCTCCACTTT
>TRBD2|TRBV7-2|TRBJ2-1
CASSPSSGGYNEQFF
TGTGCCAGCAGTCCATCTAGCGGGGGCTACAATGAGCAGTTCTTC
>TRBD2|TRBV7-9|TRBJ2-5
CASSPGLVVGETQYF
TGTGCCAGCAGTCCCGGACTAGTAGTCGGTGAGACCCAGTACTTC
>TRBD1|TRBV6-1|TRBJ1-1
CAIAQGYTEAFF
TGTGCCATTGCACAGGGGTACACTGAAGCTTTCTTT
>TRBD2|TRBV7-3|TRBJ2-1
CASSPRLAAYNEQFF
TGTGCCAGCAGCCCCCGACTAGCGGCCTACAATGAGCAGTTCTTC
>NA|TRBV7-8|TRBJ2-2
CASRRDTVNTGELFF
TGTGCCAGCAGAAGGGACACTGTGAACACCGGGGAGCTGTTTTTT
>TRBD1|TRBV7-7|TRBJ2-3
CASSPGVQGAADTQYF
TGTGCTAGCAGCCCGGGGGTTCAGGGGGCGGCAGATACGCAGTATTTT
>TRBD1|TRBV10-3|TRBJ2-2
CAIRPSDRPNTGELFF
TGTGCCATCAGACCCTCGGACAGGCCGAACACCGGGGAGCTGTTTTTT
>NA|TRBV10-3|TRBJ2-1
CAISEDRSGEQFF
TGTGCCATCAGTGAGGACAGATCGGGTGAGCAGTTCTTC
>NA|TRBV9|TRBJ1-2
CASREASPYGYTF
TGTGCCAGCAGAGAGGCCTCTCCCTATGGCTACACCTTC
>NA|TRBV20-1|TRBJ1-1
CSAIEYTEAFF
TGCAGTGCTATTGAGTACACTGAAGCTTTCTTT
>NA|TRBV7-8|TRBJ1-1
CASSPQGKLMNTEAFF
TGTGCCAGCAGCCCTCAGGGGAAACTGATGAACACTGAAGCTTTCTTT
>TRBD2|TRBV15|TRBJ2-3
CATSRVLAGKDTQYF
TGTGCCACCAGCAGAGTACTAGCGGGAAAGGATACGCAGTATTTT
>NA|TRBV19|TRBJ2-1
CASSSNSYNEQFF
TGTGCCAGTAGTTCCAACTCCTACAATGAGCAGTTCTTC
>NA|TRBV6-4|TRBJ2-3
CASSDSLGGATQYF
TGTGCCAGCAGTGACTCGCTAGGCGGGGCTACGCAGTATTTT
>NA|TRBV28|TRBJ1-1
CASRDFETEAFF
TGTGCCAGCCGGGACTTTGAGACTGAAGCTTTCTTT
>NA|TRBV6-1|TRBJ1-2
CASMRRTANYGYTF
TGTGCCAGCATGCGGAGGACGGCTAACTATGGCTACACCTTC
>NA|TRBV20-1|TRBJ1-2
CSARPSRGYTF
TGCAGTGCTAGGCCCAGTCGTGGCTACACCTTC
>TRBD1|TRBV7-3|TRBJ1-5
CASSLLRRAQGGDQPQHF
TGTGCCAGCAGCCTATTACGCAGGGCCCAGGGGGGCGATCAGCCCCAGCATTTT
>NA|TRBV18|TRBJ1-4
CASTTRDGEKLFF
TGTGCCAGCACAACCAGGGATGGTGAAAAACTGTTTTTT
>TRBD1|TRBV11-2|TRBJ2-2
CASSLITGGRNTGELFF
TGTGCCAGCAGCTTAATTACAGGGGGCAGAAACACCGGGGAGCTGTTTTTT
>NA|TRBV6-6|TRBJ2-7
CASSYSEGLEQYF
TGTGCCAGCAGTTACTCGGAGGGCCTCGAGCAGTACTTC
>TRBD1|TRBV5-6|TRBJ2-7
CASSSTGAAQYF
TGTGCCAGCAGCTCAACAGGGGCGGCACAGTACTTC
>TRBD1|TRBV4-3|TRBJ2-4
CASSLQGMGDIQYF
TGCGCCAGCAGCCTACAGGGGATGGGGGACATTCAGTACTTC
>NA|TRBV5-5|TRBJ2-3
CASSEARVAVKATQYF
TGTGCCAGCAGCGAGGCTCGGGTCGCGGTTAAGGCTACGCAGTATTTT
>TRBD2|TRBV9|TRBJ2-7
CASSVGPSGNYEQYF
TGTGCCAGCAGCGTAGGTCCTAGCGGGAACTACGAGCAGTACTTC
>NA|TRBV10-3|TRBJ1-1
CAISERNQGLNTEAFF
TGTGCCATCAGTGAACGAAACCAGGGCCTGAACACTGAAGCTTTCTTT
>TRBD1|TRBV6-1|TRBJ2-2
CASSEQRGGYRSTGELFF
TGTGCCAGCAGTGAACAGAGAGGGGGCTACCGAAGCACCGGGGAGCTGTTTTTT
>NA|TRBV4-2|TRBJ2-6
CASSQDGGRGANVLTF
TGTGCCAGCAGCCAAGATGGGGGGAGAGGGGCCAACGTCCTGACTTTC
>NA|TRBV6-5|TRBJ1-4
CASRSDSEKLFF
TGTGCCAGCAGGTCAGACAGTGAAAAACTGTTTTTT
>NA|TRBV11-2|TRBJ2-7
CASSFRVDGYEQYF
TGTGCCAGCAGCTTTCGGGTCGACGGCTACGAGCAGTACTTC
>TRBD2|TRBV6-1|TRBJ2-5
CASSEGGGPQETQYF
TGTGCCAGCAGTGAAGGGGGAGGGCCGCAAGAGACCCAGTACTTC